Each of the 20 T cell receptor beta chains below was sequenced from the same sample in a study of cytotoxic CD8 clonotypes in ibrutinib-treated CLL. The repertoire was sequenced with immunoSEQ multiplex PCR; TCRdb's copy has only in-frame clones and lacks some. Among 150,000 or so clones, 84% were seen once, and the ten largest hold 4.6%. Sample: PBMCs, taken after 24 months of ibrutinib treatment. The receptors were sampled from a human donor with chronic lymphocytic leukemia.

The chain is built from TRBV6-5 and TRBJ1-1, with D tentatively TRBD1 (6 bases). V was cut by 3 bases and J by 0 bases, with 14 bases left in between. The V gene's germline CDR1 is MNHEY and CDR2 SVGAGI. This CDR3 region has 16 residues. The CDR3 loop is CASSYSRGAMNTEAFF. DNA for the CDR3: TGTGCCAGCAGTTATTCACGGGGGGCGATGAACACTGAAGCTTTCTTT.

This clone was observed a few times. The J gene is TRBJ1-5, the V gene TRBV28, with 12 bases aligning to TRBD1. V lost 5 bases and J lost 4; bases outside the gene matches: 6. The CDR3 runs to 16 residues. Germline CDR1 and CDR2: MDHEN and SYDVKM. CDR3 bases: TGTGCCAGCAGTACGGGGACAGGGGGCTTGAATCAGCCCCAGCATTTT. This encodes CASSTGTGGLNQPQHF.

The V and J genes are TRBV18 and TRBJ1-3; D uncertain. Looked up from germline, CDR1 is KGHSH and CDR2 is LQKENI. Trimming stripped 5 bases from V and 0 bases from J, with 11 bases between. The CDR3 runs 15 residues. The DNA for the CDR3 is TGTGCCAGCTCATACTTGGGAGACTCTGGAAACACCATATATTTT. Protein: CASSYLGDSGNTIYF. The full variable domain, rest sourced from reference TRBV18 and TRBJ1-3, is NAGVMQNPRHLVRRRGQEARLRCSPMKGHSHVYWYRQLPEEGLKFMVYLQKENIIDESGMPKERFSAEFPKEGPSILRIQQVVRGDSAAYFCASSYLGDSGNTIYFGEGSWLTVV.

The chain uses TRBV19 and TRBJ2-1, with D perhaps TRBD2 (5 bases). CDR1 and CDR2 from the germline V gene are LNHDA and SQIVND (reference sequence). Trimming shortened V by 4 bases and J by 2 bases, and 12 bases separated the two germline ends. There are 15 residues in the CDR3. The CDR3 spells CASSSEGLPYNEQFF. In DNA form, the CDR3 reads TGTGCCAGTAGTAGTGAGGGCCTCCCCTACAATGAGCAGTTCTTC.

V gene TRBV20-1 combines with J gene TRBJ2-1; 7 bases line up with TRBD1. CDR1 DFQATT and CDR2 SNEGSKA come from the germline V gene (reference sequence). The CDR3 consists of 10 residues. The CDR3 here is CRLGGHEQFF. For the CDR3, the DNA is TGCAGATTAGGGGGCCATGAGCAGTTCTTC.

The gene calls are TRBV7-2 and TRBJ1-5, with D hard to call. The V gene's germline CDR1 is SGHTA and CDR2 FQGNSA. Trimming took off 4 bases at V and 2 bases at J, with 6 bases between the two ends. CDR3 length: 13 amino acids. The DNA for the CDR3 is TGTGCCAGCAGCTATTCGGGCAATCAGCCCCAGCATTTT. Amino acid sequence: CASSYSGNQPQHF.

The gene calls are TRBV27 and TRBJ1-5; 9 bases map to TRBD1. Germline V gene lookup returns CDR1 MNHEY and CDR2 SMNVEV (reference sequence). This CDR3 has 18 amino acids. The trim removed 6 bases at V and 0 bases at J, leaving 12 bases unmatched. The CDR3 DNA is TGTGCCAGCAGCCAAAGGACAGGGGCAATCCCTAGCAATCAGCCCCAGCATTTT. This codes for CASSQRTGAIPSNQPQHF.

The CDR3 bases are TGTGCCAGCAGCTTAAGGGAGGGAGGAGCAGATACGCAGTATTTT. Protein product: CASSLREGGADTQYF. This sequence joins TRBV7-8 and TRBJ2-3; TRBD2 matches at 7 bases. The junction had 6 bases not matched to a gene; V was cut back by 2 bases and J by 4 bases. The CDR3 sequence is 15 residues long. Germline V lookup: CDR1 SGHVS, CDR2 FQNEAQ. Filled out from reference TRBV7-8 and TRBJ2-3, the complete variable domain reads GAGVSQSPRYKVAKRGQDVALRCDPISGHVSLFWYQQALGQGPEFLTYFQNEAQLDKSGLPSDRFFAERPEGSVSTLKIQRTQQEDSAVYLCASSLREGGADTQYFGPGTRLTVL.

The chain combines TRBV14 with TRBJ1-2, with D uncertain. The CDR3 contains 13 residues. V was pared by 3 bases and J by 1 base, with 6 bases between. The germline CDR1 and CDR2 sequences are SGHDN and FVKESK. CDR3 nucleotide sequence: TGTGCCAGCAGCCACGGGTTTAACTATGGCTACACCTTC. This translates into CASSHGFNYGYTF.

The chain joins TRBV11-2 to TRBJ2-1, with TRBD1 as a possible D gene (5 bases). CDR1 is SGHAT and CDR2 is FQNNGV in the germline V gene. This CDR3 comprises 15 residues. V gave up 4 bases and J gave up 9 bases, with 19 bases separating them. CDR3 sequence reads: CASSSWGQARGEQFF. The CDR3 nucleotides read TGTGCCAGCAGCTCCTGGGGCCAAGCTAGAGGTGAGCAGTTCTTC.

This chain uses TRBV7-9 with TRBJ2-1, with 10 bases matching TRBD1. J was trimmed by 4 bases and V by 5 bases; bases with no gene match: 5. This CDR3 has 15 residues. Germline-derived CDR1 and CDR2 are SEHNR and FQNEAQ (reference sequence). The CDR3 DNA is TGTGCCAGCAGCACCGGGACAGGGGCTTACAATGAGCAGTTCTTC. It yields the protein CASSTGTGAYNEQFF.

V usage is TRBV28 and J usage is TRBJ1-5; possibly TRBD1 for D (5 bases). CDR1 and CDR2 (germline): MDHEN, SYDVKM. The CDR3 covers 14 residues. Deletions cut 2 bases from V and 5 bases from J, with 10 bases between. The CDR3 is CASSLKSGHQPQHF. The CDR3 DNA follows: TGTGCCAGCAGTTTAAAATCAGGGCATCAGCCCCAGCATTTT.

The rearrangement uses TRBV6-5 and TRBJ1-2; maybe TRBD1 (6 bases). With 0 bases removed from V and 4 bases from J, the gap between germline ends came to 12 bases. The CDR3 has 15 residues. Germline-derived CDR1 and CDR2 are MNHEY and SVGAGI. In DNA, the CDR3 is TGTGCCAGCAGTTACTCCTCCGGGACACCCTATGGCTACACCTTC. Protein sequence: CASSYSSGTPYGYTF.

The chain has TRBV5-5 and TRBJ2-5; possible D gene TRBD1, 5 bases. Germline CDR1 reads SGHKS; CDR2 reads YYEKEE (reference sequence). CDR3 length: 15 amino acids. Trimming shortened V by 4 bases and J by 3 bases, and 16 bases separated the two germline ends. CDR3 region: CASSPTDRTKETQYF. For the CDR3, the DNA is TGTGCCAGCAGCCCTACCGACAGAACCAAAGAGACCCAGTACTTC.

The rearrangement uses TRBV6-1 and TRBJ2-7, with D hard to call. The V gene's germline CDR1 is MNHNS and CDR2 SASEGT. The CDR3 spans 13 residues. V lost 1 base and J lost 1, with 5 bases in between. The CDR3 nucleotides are TGTGCCAGCAGTGAAGGACTTTCCTACGAGCAGTACTTC. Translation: CASSEGLSYEQYF.

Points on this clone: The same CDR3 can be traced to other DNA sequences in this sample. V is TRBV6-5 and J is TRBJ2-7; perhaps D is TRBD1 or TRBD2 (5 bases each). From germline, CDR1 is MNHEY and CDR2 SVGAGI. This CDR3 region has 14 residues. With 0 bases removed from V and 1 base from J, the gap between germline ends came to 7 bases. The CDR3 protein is CASSYSWGSYEQYF. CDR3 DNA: TGTGCCAGCAGTTACTCTTGGGGGTCCTACGAGCAGTACTTC.

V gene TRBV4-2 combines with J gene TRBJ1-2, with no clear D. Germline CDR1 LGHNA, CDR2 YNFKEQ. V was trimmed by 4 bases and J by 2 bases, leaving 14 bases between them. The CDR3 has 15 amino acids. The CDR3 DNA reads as TGTGCCAGCAGCCCGTCCCGGACCTTCAACTATGGCTACACCTTC. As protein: CASSPSRTFNYGYTF.

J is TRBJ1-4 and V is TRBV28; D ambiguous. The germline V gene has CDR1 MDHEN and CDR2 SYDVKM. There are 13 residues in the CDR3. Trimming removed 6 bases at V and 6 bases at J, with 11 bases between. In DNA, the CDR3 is TGTGCCAGCAGGAACCTTTTCCATGAAAAACTGTTTTTT. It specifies CASRNLFHEKLFF.

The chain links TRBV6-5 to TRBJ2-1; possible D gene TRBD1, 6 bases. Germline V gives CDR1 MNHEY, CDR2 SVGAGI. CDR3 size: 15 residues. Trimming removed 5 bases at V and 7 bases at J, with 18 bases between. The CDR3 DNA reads TGTGCCAGCAGTCTCCGGGACACGGGTTTAAATGAGCAGTTCTTC. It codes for CASSLRDTGLNEQFF.

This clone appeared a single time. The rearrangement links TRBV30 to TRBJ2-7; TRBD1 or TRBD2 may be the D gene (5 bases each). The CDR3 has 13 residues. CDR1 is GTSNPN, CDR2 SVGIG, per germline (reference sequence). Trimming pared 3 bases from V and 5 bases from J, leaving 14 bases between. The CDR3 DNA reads TGTGCCTGGAGCCTGGGACCGCTCAACGAGCAGTACTTC. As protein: CAWSLGPLNEQYF.